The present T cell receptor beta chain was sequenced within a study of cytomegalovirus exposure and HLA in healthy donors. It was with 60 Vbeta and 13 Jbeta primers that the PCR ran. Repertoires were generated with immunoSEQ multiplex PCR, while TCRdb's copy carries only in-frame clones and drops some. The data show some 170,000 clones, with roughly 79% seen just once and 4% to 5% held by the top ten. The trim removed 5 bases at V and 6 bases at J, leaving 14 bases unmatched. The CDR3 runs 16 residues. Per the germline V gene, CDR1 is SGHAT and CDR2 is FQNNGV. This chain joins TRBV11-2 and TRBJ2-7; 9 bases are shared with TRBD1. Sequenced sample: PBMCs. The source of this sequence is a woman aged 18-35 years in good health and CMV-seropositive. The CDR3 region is CASSRGGVTGGREQYF. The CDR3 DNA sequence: TGTGCCAGCAGCCGCGGAGGAGTGACAGGGGGACGCGAGCAGTACTTC. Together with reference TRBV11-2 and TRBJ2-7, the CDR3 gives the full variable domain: EAGVAQSPRYKIIEKRQSVAFWCNPISGHATLYWYQQILGQGPKLLIQFQNNGVVDDSQLPKDRFSAERLKGVDSTLKIQPAKLEDSAVYLCASSRGGVTGGREQYFGPGTRLTVT.